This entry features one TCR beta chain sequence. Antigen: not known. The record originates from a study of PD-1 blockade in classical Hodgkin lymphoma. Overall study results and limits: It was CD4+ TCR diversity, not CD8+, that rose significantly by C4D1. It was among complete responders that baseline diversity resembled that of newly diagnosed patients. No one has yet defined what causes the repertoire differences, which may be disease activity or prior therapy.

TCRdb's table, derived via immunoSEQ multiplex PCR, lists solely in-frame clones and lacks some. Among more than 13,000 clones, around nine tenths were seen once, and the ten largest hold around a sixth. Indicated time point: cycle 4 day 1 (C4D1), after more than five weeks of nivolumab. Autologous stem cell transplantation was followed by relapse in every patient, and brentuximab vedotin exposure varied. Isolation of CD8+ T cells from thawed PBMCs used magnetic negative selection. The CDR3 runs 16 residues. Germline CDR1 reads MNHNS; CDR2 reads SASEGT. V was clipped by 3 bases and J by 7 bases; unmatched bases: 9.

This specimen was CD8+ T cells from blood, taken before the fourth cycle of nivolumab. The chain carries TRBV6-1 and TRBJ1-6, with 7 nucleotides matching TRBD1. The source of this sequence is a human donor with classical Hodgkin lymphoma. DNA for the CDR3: TGTGCCAGCAGTGACCTAACAGGGGCCGGGAATTCACCCCTCCACTTT. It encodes CASSDLTGAGNSPLHF.